The clone carrying this T cell receptor beta chain was counted between two and nine times. Antigen unknown. The authors reverse transcribed all of the isolated RNA, so sequencing captured expressed TCRB transcripts. The method was immunoSEQ multiplex PCR; TCRdb's version includes in-frame clones alone and lacks a portion of them. The repertoire holds nearly 350,000 clones, with over 7% as singletons. The CDR3 totals 15 residues. Germline V gene data show CDR1 as LGHNA and CDR2 as YSLEER. V was shortened by 0 bases and J by 10 bases, with 13 bases between the two germline ends. On average, the one heparinised blood draw given by each donor was around 110 mL. This entry comes from a study of beta chain features in type 1 diabetes. General study findings and limits: Researchers report that Type 1 diabetes patients had moderately but significantly shorter TCRB CDR3s across all four CD4+ subsets.

V is TRBV4-3 and J is TRBJ1-6; unclear D gene. The sample taken for sequencing was central memory CD4+ T cells from blood. This receptor was taken from a man aged 30 to 39 with type 1 diabetes. DNA for the CDR3: TGCGCCAGCAGCCAAGACCGGGTAGGAGGCTCACCCCTCCACTTT. Protein product: CASSQDRVGGSPLHF.